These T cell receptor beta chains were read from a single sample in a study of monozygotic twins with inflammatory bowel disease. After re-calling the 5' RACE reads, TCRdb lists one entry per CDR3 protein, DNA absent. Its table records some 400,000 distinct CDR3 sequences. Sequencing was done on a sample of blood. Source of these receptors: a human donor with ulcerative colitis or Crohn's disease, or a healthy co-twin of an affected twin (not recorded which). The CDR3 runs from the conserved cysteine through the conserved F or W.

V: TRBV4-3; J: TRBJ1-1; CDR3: CASSQGYGTGGTEAFF
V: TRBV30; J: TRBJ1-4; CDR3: CAWSQGLSGEKLFF
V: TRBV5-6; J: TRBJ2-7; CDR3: CASSWETYEQYF
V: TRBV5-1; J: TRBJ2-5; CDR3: CASSSPDRGQETQYF
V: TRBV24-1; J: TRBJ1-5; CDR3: CATKNHSPGTGERGNQPQHF
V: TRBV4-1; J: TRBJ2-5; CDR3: CASSQLSGGHGETQYF
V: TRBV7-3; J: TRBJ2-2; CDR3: CASSLIPTATGELFF
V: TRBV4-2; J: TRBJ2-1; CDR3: CASSQGTSGGNEQFF
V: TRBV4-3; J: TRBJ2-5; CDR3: CASSQDRQVQETQYF
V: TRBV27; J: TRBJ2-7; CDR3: CASSLTAYIYEQYF
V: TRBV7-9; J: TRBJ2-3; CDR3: CASSSGGPDTQYF
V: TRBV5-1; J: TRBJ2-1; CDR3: CASSLEAPVGEQFF
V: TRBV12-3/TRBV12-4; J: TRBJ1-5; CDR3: CASRRGTAIDQPQHF
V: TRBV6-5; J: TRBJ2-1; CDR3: CASSYADSVYNEQFF
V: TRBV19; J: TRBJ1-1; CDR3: CASSMQAMNTEAFF
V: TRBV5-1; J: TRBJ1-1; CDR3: CASSWTPGAAGTEAFF
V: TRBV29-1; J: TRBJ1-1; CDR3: CSEQGFVNTEAFF
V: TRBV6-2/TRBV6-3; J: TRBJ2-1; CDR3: CASSYSSRGNEQFF
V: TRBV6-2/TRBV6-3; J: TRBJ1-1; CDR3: CATITPGALNTEAFF
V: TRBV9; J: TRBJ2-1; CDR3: CASSVEVSSYNEQFF
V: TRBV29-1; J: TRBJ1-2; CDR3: CSVGSGGADYGYTF
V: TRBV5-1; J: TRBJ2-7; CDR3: CASSPDTGSYEQYF
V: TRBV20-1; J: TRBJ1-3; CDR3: CSARDRGAGNTIYF
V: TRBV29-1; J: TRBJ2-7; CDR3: CSVEGQGVNEQYF
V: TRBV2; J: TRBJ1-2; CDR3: CASSEYGYGYTF
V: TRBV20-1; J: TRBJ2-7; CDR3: CSAREGAVTYEQYF